One T cell receptor beta chain is described in this entry. As yet, its antigen is unknown. This specimen belongs to a study of T-cell reconstitution after alpha-beta-depleted transplantation in children. Unique molecular identifiers were used in preparing the TCRbeta library. Each CDR3 protein gets one entry after TCRdb re-called the PCR reads with MiXCR. The sample has a few hundred thousand distinct CDR3 sequences; 20% to 30% are singletons. The study, taken as a whole, reports: Expanded graft clones, several hundred of them, were reportedly the source of alpha-beta T cells about two months after transplant. For some patients, TCRbeta diversity was high at day 60 because of recipient T cells and thymic progenitors that survived. At one year after transplant, newly produced T cells mostly accounted for T-cell counts and diversity.

CDR3 length equals 14 residues. The V and J ends lost 4 bases and 6 bases, in that order; junction bases with no gene match: 7. Germline CDR1 is MGHRA and CDR2 is YSYEKL. The sequenced sample was PBMCs, mostly from graft donor cells, obtained 360 days after TCRalphabeta/CD19-depleted stem cell transplant. This TCR derives from a female patient aged 2-15 years who had a stem cell transplant for congenital amegakaryocytic thrombocytopenia, so the T cells may come from the graft donor. The J gene is TRBJ1-2, the V gene TRBV4-1, with 8 bases identical to TRBD1. CDR3 in amino acids: CASSPGQGRDGYTF. DNA of the CDR3: TGCGCCAGCAGCCCTGGACAGGGACGGGATGGCTACACCTTC.